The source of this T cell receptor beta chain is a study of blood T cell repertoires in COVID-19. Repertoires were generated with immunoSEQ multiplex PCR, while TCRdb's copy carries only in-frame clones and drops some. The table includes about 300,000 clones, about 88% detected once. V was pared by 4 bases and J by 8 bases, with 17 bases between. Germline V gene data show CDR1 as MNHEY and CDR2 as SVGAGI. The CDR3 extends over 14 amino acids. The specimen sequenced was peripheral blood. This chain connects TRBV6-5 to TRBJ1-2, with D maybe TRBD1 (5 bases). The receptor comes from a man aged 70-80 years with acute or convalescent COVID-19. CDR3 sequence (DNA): TGTGCCAGCAGTTCTCAGGTGGGGGGAAAAGGCTACACCTTC. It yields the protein CASSSQVGGKGYTF.